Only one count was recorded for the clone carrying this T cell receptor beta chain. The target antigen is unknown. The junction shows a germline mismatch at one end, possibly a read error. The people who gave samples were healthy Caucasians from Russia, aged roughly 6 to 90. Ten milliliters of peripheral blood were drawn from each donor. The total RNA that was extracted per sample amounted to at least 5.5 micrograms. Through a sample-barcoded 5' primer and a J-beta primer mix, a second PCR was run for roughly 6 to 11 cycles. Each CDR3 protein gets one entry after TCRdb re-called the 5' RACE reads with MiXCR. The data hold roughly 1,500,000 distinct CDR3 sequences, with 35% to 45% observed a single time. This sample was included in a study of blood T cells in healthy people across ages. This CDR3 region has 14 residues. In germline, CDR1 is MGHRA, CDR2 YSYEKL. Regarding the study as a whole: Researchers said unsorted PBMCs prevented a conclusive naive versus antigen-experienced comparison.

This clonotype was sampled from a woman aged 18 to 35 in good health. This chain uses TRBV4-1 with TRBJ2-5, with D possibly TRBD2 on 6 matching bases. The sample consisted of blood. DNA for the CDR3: TGCGCCAACAGCCAGGTGACTAGTTTCGATGAGCAGTACTTC. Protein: CANSQVTSFDEQYF.